This T cell receptor beta chain was identified in a study of shared clonotypes between healthy human individuals. The CDR3 has 19 amino acids. V gave up 7 bases and J gave up 0 bases, with 27 bases separating them. The germline V gene encodes CDR1 WNHNN and CDR2 SYGVQD (reference sequence). Clones were sequenced by immunoSEQ multiplex PCR, and TCRdb holds only the in-frame ones, with some missing. Found here are under 1,900,000 clones, 98% of them singletons; the top ten hold 0.3% to 0.45%. The receptor's source is a man aged 25 to 40 in good health. The sequenced sample consisted of naive CD4+ T cells sorted from blood. As to subset: CD45RA+ positively selected. The chain is built from TRBV10-1 and TRBJ1-1; D unresolved. The CDR3 loop is CASTGSPGRETFLNTEAFF. The CDR3 DNA follows: TGCGCCAGCACTGGGAGTCCTGGGCGAGAAACTTTCTTGAACACTGAAGCTTTCTTT.